This section outlines one T cell receptor beta chain sequence together with its context. The data are from a study of OX40 agonist ivuxolimab in advanced cancers. Across the study: Prior anti-PD-1, anti-PD-L1 or anti-CTLA-4 therapy did not bar entry, and approximately 40% had some.

Data came from immunoSEQ multiplex PCR; TCRdb stores just in-frame clones and leaves some out. Seen here are 48,000 or so clones, about 88% observed once, and the top ten hold approximately 2%. This CDR3 comprises 11 residues. Trimming shortened V by 2 bases and J by 7 bases, and 3 bases separated the two germline ends. In germline, CDR1 is LGHNT, CDR2 FRNRAP. The J gene is TRBJ1-5, the V gene TRBV12-5; D unclear. Sequences were derived from CD4+ or CD8+ T cells sorted from blood, sampled in a trial of the OX40 agonist ivuxolimab. The TCR was taken from an adult with an advanced solid tumor such as melanoma, head and neck, liver or kidney cancer. CDR3 in DNA: TGTGCTAGTGGTTTGTGGCAGCCCCAGCATTTT. Its protein is CASGLWQPQHF. The variable domain in full, with the rest retrieved from reference TRBV12-5 and TRBJ1-5, is DARVTQTPRHKVTEMGQEVTMRCQPILGHNTVFWYRQTMMQGLELLAYFRNRAPLDDSGMPKDRFSAEMPDATLATLKIQPSEPRDSAVYFCASGLWQPQHFGDGTRLSIL.